This TCR beta chain was observed in a study of CD8 T cells in ankylosing spondylitis. Study observations and caveats: Reportedly, significant enrichment of disease-linked clones occurred in matched ankylosing spondylitis synovial fluid. Reactive arthritis synovial fluid and blood were previously reported to contain some motif variants. Blood of patients with ankylosing spondylitis appeared to be characterized by a TCR beta motif of eight highly homologous variants. CD8+ by phenotype, disease-linked clones were relatively rare in peripheral blood.

TCR beta libraries were made by quantitative 5'-RACE with molecular barcodes. TCRdb called the 5' RACE reads again in MiXCR, with one record for every CDR3 protein. The repertoire holds over 400,000 distinct CDR3 sequences, with about 25% as singletons. About this clonotype: Its antigen is unidentified.

Sequenced: blood, either unsorted or a sorted T cell fraction (not recorded which). This clonotype was obtained from a male donor with ankylosing spondylitis.

The CDR3 spells CSAKQGARNQPQHF. The DNA of the CDR3 is TGCAGTGCTAAACAGGGGGCTCGGAATCAGCCCCAGCATTTT. The J gene is TRBJ1-5, the V gene TRBV20-1; 9 positions agree with TRBD1. CDR1 and CDR2 (germline): DFQATT, SNEGSKA (reference sequence). This CDR3 region has 14 residues. V lost 4 bases, J lost 4 bases, and 5 bases stayed unmatched.